Sequencing of this T cell receptor beta chain was carried out in a study of blood T cells in healthy people across ages. General observations from the study: Estimated diversity, derived from one million T cells, was regarded as an underestimate.

Drawn from each donor were approximately 9.2 milliliters of peripheral blood. With a J-beta primer mix and a sample-barcoded 5' primer, a second PCR ran roughly 7 to 11 cycles. Using its own MiXCR run on the 5' RACE reads, TCRdb lists one record per CDR3 protein. Of about 1 million distinct CDR3 sequences listed, under 55% were seen once; the top ten hold about 20%. Ten or more counts support this clonotype. Its antigen is still unknown. Trimming cost V 0 bases and J 5 bases, with 15 bases left between them. CDR3 size: 16 residues. Germline V gene sequence: CDR1 SGDLS, CDR2 YYNGEE. The sample was blood. The TCR comes from a woman aged 55-69 years in good health. The V gene is TRBV9, the J gene TRBJ2-1, with TRBD1 as a possible D gene (6 bases). CDR3 DNA: TGTGCCAGCAGCGTAGGGGGGCGGGTAGGGGACAATGAGCAGTTCTTC. It specifies CASSVGGRVGDNEQFF.